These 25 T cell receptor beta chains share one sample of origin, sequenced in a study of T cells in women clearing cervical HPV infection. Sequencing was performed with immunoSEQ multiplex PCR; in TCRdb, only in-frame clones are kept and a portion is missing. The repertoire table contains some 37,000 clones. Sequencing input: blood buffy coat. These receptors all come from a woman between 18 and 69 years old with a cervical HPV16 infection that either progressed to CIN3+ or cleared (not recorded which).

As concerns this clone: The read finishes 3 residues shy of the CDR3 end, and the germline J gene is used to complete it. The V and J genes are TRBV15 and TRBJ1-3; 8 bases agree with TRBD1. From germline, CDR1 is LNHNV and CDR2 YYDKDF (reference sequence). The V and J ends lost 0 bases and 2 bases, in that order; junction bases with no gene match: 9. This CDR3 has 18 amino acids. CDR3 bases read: TGTGCCACCAGCAGAGAAAGGACAGGGAGTATTACTGGAAACACC. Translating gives CATSRERTGSITGNT. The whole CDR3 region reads CATSRERTGSITGNTIYF.

CDR3 in amino acids: CASSRQSNTEAFF. The sequenced CDR3 bases are TGTGCCAGCAGTCGACAGTCGAACACTGAA. V usage is TRBV7-9 and J usage is TRBJ1-1; tentatively, D is TRBD1 (5 bases). The read is 3 residues too short to cover the CDR3 end, so that end is filled in from the germline J gene. Trimming stripped 6 bases from V and 1 base from J, with 9 bases between. CDR3 length: 13 amino acids. CDR1 and CDR2 (germline): SEHNR, FQNEAQ (reference sequence).

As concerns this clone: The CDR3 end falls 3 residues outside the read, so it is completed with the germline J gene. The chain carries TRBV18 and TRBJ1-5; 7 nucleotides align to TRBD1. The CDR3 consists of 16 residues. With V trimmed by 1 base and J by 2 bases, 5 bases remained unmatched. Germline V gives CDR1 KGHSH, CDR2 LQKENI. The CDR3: CASSPLPQGGNQPQHF. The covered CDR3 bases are TGTGCCAGCTCACCACTTCCGCAGGGGGGCAATCAGCCC.

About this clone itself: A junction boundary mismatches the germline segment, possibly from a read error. This chain's CDR3 is CASSHRGATGELFF. The CDR3 bases that were read are TGCGCCAGCAGTCACCGGGGGGCGACCGGGGAG. J is TRBJ2-2 and V is TRBV4-2; weak D call: TRBD2 (7 bases). The sequence runs out 3 residues before the end of the CDR3; the remainder is reconstructed from the germline J gene. The length of the CDR3 is 14 residues. Germline CDR1 LGHNA, CDR2 YNFKEQ.

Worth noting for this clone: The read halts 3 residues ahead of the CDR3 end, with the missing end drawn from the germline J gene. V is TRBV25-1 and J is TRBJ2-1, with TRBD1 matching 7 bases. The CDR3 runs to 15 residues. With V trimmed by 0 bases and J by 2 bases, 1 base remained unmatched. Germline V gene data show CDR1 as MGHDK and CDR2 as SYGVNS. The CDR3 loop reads CASSEYGTAYNEQFF. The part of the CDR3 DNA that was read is TGTGCCAGCAGTGAATACGGGACAGCCTACAATGAG.

The sequenced CDR3 bases are TGCAGTGCTAGTAACGCAGGGAGGTATGGC. It encodes CSASNAGRYG. The CDR3 in its entirety is CSASNAGRYGYTF. The V call is TRBV20-1, the J call TRBJ1-2; the D gene is possibly TRBD1 (5 bases). The read terminates 3 residues before the CDR3 end, so the remaining end is supplied by the germline J gene. The CDR3 is made up of 13 amino acids. Between the trimmed V and J ends, which lost 3 bases and 5 bases, there was a span of 13 bases. Germline values: CDR1 DFQATT, CDR2 SNEGSKA (reference sequence).

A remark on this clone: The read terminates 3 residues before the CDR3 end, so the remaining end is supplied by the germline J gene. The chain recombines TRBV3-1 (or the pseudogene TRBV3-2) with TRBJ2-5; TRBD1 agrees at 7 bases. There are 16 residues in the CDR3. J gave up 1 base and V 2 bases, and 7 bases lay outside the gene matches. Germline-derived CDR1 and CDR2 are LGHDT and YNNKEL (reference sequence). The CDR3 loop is CASSQCFRDSQETQYF. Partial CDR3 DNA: TGTGCCAGCAGCCAATGCTTCCGGGACAGCCAAGAGACC.

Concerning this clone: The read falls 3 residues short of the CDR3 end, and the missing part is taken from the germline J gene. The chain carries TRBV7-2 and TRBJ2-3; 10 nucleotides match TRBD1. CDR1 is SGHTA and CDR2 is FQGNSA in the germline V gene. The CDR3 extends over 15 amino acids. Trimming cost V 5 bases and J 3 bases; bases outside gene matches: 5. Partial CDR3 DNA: TGTGCCAGCAGCCCACGGGACAGGGGTACAGATACG. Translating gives CASSPRDRGTDT. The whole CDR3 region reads CASSPRDRGTDTQYF.

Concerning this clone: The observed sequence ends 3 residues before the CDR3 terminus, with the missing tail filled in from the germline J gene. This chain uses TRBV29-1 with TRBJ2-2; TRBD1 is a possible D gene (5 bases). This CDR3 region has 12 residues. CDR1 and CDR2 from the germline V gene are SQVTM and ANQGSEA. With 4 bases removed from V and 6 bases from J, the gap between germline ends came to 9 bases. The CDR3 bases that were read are TGCAGCGTTGGGTTAGGGGCCGGGGAG. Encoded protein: CSVGLGAGE. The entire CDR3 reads CSVGLGAGELFF.

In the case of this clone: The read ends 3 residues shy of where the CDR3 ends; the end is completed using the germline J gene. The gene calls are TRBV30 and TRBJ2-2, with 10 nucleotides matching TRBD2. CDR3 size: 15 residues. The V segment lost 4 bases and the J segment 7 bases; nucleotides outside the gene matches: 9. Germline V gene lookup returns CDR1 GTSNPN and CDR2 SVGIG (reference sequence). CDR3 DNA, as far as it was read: TGTGCCTGGACGTCCAGCGGGAGGGCCGTCGGGGAG. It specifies CAWTSSGRAVGE. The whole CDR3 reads CAWTSSGRAVGELFF.

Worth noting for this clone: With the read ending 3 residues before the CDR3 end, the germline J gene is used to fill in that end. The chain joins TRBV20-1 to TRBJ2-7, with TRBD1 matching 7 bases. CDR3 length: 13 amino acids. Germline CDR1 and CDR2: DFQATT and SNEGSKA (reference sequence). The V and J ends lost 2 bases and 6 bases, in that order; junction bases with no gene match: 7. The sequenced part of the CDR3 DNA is TGCAGTGCTAGAAAACAGGGGTCGTTCGAG. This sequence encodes CSARKQGSFE. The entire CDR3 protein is CSARKQGSFEQYF.

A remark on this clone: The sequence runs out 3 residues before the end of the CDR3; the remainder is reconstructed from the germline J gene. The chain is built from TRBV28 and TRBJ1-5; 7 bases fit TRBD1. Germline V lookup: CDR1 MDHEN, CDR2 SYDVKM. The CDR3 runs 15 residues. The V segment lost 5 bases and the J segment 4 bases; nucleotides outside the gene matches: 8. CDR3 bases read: TGTGCCAGCAGTCCCGGGACAGACGCTAATCAGCCC. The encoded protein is CASSPGTDANQP. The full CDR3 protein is CASSPGTDANQPQHF.

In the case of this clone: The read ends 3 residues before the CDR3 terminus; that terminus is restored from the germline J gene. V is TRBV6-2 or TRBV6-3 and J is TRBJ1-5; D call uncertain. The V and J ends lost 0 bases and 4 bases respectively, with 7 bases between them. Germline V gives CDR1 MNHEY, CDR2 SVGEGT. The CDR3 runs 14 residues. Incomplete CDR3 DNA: TGTGCCAGCAGTTACTCTTCCCAGAATCAGCCC. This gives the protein CASSYSSQNQP. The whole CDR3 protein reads CASSYSSQNQPQHF.

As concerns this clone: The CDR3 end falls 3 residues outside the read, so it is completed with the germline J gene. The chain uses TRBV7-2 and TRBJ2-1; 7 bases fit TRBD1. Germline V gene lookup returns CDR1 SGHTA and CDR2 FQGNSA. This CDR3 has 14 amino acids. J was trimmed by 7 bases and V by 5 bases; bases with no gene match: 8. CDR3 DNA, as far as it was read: TGTGCCAGCAGCATAGGGACAGTGAGTAATGAG. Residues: CASSIGTVSNE. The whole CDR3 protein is CASSIGTVSNEQFF. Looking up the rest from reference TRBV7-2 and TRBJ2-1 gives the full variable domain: GAGVSQSPSNKVTEKGKDVELRCDPISGHTALYWYRQSLGQGLEFLIYFQGNSAPDKSGLPSDRFSAERTGGSVSTLTIQRTQQEDSAVYLCASSIGTVSNEQFFGPGTRLTVL.

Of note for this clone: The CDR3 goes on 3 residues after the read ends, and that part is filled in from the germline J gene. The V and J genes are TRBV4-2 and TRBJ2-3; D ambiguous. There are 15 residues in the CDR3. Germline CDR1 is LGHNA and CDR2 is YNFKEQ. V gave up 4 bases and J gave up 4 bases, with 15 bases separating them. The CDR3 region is CASSLTPGRADTQYF. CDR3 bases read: TGTGCCAGCAGCCTCACACCGGGTCGCGCAGATACG.

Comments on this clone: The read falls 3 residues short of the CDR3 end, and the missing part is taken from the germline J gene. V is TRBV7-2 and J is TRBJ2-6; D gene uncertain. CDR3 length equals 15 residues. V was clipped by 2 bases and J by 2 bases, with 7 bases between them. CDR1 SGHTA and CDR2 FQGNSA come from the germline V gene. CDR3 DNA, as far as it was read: TGTGCCAGCAGCTTAAGGGTAGCTGGGGCCAACGTC. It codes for CASSLRVAGANV. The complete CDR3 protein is CASSLRVAGANVLTF.

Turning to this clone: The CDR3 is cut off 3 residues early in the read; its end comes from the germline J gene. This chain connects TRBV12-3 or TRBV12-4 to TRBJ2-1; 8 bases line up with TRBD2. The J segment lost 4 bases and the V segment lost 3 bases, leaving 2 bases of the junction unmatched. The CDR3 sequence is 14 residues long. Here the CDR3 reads CASSFLAGYNEQFF. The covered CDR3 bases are TGTGCCAGCAGTTTTCTAGCGGGTTACAATGAG.

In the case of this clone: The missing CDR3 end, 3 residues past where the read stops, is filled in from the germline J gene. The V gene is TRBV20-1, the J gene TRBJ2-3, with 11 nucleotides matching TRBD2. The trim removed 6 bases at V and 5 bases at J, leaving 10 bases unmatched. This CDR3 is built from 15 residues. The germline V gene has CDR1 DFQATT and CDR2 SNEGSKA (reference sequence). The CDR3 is CSATLSGGAIDTQYF. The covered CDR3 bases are TGCAGTGCAACCCTTAGCGGGGGGGCGATAGATACG.

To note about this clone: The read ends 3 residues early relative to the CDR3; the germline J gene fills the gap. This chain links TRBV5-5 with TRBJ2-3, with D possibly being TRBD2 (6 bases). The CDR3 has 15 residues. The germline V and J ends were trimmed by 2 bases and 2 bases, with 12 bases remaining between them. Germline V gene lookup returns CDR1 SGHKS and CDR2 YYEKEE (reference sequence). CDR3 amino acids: CASSFRDSNTDTQYF. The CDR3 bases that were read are TGTGCCAGCAGCTTCCGGGACTCAAACACAGATACG.

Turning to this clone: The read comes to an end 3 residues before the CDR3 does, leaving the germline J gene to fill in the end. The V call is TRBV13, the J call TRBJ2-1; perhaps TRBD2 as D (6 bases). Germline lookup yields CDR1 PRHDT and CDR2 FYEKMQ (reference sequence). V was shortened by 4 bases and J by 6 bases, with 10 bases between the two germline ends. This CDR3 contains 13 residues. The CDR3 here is CASSWGTSNEQFF. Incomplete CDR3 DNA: TGTGCCAGCAGCTGGGGGACTTCCAATGAG.

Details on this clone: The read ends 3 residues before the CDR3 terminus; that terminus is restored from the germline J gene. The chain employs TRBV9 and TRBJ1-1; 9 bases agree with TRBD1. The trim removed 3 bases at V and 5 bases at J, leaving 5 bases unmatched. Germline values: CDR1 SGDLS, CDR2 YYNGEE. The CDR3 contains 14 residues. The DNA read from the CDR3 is TGTGCCAGCAGCGACGGGACAGGGATAACTGAA. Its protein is CASSDGTGITE. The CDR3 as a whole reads CASSDGTGITEAFF.

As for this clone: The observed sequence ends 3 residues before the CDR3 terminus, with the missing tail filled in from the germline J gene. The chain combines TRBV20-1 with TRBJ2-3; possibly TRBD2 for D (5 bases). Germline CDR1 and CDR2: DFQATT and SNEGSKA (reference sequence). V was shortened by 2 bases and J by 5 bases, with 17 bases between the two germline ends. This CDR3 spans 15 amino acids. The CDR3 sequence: CSARRDGHRGDTQYF. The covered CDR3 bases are TGCAGTGCTAGAAGAGACGGCCACCGGGGAGATACG.

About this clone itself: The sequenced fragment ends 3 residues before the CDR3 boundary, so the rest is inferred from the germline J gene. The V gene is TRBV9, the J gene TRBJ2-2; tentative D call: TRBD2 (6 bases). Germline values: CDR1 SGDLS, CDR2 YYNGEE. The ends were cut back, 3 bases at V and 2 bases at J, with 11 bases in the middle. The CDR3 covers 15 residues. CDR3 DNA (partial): TGTGCCAGCAGCGCGATGGGGACTAACACCGGGGAG. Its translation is CASSAMGTNTGE. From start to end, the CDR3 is CASSAMGTNTGELFF. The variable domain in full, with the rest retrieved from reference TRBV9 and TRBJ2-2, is DSGVTQTPKHLITATGQRVTLRCSPRSGDLSVYWYQQSLDQGLQFLIQYYNGEERAKGNILERFSAQQFPDLHSELNLSSLELGDSALYFCASSAMGTNTGELFFGEGSRLTVL.

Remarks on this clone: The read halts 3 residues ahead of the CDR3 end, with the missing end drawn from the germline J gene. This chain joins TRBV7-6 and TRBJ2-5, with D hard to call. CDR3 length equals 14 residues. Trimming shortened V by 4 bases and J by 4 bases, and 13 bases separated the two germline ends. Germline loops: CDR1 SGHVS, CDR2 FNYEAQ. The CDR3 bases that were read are TGTGCCAGCAGCTCGACACCGCTGAGAGAGACC. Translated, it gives CASSSTPLRET. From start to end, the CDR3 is CASSSTPLRETQYF.

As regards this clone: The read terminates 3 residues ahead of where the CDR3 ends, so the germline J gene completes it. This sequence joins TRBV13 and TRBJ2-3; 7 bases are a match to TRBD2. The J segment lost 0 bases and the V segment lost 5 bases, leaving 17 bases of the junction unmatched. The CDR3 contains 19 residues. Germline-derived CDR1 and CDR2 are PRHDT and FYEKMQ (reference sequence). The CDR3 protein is CASSTDSTLSGQSTDTQYF. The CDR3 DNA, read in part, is TGTGCCAGCAGCACCGACAGTACCCTTAGCGGGCAAAGCACAGATACG.